The 23 T cell receptor beta chains below were found in one sample sequenced in a study of blood T cell repertoires in COVID-19. The protocol was immunoSEQ multiplex PCR, while the TCRdb copy is restricted to in-frame clones and leaves out a portion. In the table there are about 270,000 clones, 88% of which are singletons. Sequencing input: PBMCs or T cells enriched from blood (not recorded which). These receptors originate from a woman aged 55 to 70 in a cohort exposed to, infected with or recovered from COVID-19 (not recorded which).

The rearrangement links TRBV12-1 to TRBJ2-4; the table assigns TRBD2, which was not confirmed against the DNA. TRBV12-1 is designated a pseudogene. The CDR3 has 17 residues. CDR3 region: CASTPSPRPGAKNIQYF. CDR3 sequence (DNA): TGTGCCAGCACCCCTAGCCCGCGGCCGGGGGCCAAAAACATTCAGTACTTC.

CDR3 coding DNA: TGCGCCAGCAGCCAAGGCCCCACAGGGGACCGCTATGGCTACACCTTC. Protein sequence: CASSQGPTGDRYGYTF. This chain joins TRBV4-1 and TRBJ1-2; 7 bases fit TRBD1. This CDR3 is 16 amino acids long. J was trimmed by 4 bases and V by 1 base; bases with no gene match: 9. In germline, CDR1 is MGHRA, CDR2 YSYEKL.

J is TRBJ2-2 and V is TRBV2, with D perhaps matching TRBD2 (6 bases). With 7 bases removed from V and 1 base from J, the gap between germline ends came to 10 bases. Germline loops: CDR1 SNHLY, CDR2 FYNNEI. The CDR3 spans 14 residues. The DNA for the CDR3 is TGTGCCAGCAAGCGGGCAGAGAACACCGGGGAGCTGTTTTTT. Protein sequence: CASKRAENTGELFF.

This chain connects TRBV9 to TRBJ1-2; D unresolved. Trimming removed 3 bases at V and 1 base at J, with 13 bases between. The CDR3 covers 15 residues. The germline gives CDR1 SGDLS, CDR2 YYNGEE. The chain's CDR3 is CASSDGREGNYGYTF. CDR3 nucleotides: TGTGCCAGCAGCGACGGCAGAGAGGGTAACTATGGCTACACCTTC.

V gene TRBV3-1 (or the pseudogene TRBV3-2) combines with J gene TRBJ1-3; D gene uncertain. Trimming took 4 bases from V and 0 from J, leaving 10 bases between them. The germline gives CDR1 LGHDT, CDR2 YNNKEL (reference sequence). The CDR3 loop spans 15 amino acids. In DNA, the CDR3 is TGTGCCAGCAGCCCAGGACTCAGCTCTGGAAACACCATATATTTT. It specifies CASSPGLSSGNTIYF.

This chain joins TRBV28 and TRBJ2-3; possible D gene TRBD1, 5 bases. The CDR3 is made up of 13 amino acids. V lost 6 bases to trimming and J lost 0 bases, with 7 bases between them. Germline values: CDR1 MDHEN, CDR2 SYDVKM. CDR3 protein: CASSRVSTDTQYF. CDR3 nucleotides: TGTGCCAGCAGCAGGGTTAGCACAGATACGCAGTATTTT.

V and J are TRBV6-2 or TRBV6-3 and TRBJ1-5; no definite D call. Germline CDR1 is MNHEY and CDR2 is SVGEGT. CDR3 size: 13 residues. With 6 bases removed from V and 7 bases from J, the gap between germline ends came to 13 bases. The CDR3 coding sequence is TGTGCCAGCAGCCGGGGAGGGCGCCAGCCCCAGCATTTT. Amino acids: CASSRGGRQPQHF.

This rearrangement joins TRBV10-2 to TRBJ2-1; 11 bases fit TRBD2. The J segment lost 1 base and the V segment lost 5 bases, leaving 10 bases of the junction unmatched. Germline values: CDR1 WSHSY, CDR2 SAAADI. This CDR3 comprises 18 residues. The CDR3 DNA reads TGCGCCAGCAGTCCCCGGGGGACTAGCGGTCATTCCTACAATGAGCAGTTCTTC. Translation gives CASSPRGTSGHSYNEQFF.

This chain uses TRBV19 with TRBJ1-3; D gene ambiguous. Between the trimmed V and J ends, which lost 3 bases and 1 base, there was a span of 16 bases. This CDR3 comprises 17 residues. CDR1 LNHDA and CDR2 SQIVND come from the germline V gene (reference sequence). CDR3 protein: CASSIWPSLPSGNTIYF. CDR3 nucleotides: TGTGCCAGTAGTATCTGGCCCTCGCTCCCATCTGGAAACACCATATATTTT.

This chain uses TRBV2 with TRBJ2-7; 7 nucleotides match TRBD1. With V trimmed by 3 bases and J by 3 bases, 14 bases remained unmatched. This CDR3 spans 17 amino acids. The germline V gene has CDR1 SNHLY and CDR2 FYNNEI. The CDR3 DNA is TGTGCCAGCAGTGACTTACATAGGGGGCAGGACGTCTACGAGCAGTACTTC. Residues: CASSDLHRGQDVYEQYF. The variable domain in full, completed from reference TRBV2 and TRBJ2-7, reads EPEVTQTPSHQVTQMGQEVILRCVPISNHLYFYWYRQILGQKVEFLVSFYNNEISEKSEIFDDQFSVERPDGSNFTLKIRSTKLEDSAMYFCASSDLHRGQDVYEQYFGPGTRLTVT.

V and J are TRBV28 and TRBJ2-1; TRBD2 aligns across 7 bases. The germline gives CDR1 MDHEN, CDR2 SYDVKM. V lost 6 bases and J lost 10; bases outside the gene matches: 12. This CDR3 region has 14 residues. CDR3 region: CASSMGGPIREQFF. The DNA of the CDR3 is TGTGCCAGCAGCATGGGAGGGCCAATCAGAGAGCAGTTCTTC.

CDR3 sequence (DNA): TGTGCCAGCACTCCCCTGAGGAGCTCCTACAATGAGCAGTTCTTC. Amino acid sequence: CASTPLRSSYNEQFF. This sequence joins TRBV6-6 and TRBJ2-1, with D uncertain. This CDR3 is 15 amino acids long. V was pared by 7 bases and J by 0 bases, with 13 bases between. CDR1 and CDR2 (germline): MNHNY, SVGAGI (reference sequence).

The sample holds one count of this clone. The J gene is TRBJ2-5, the V gene TRBV6-5, with 7 nucleotides matching TRBD2. From germline, CDR1 is MNHEY and CDR2 SVGAGI. V lost 7 bases and J lost 0; bases outside the gene matches: 5. The CDR3 has 14 residues. As DNA, the CDR3 is TGTGCCAGCAACACCGGACTAGACCAAGAGACCCAGTACTTC. Amino acid sequence: CASNTGLDQETQYF.

This chain uses TRBV6-2 or TRBV6-3 with TRBJ2-5, with TRBD2 matching over 10 bases. V lost 5 bases and J lost 4; bases outside the gene matches: 7. CDR3 length: 15 amino acids. Per the germline V gene, CDR1 is MNHEY and CDR2 is SVGEGT. CDR3 in amino acids: CASSLSGLAVETQYF. DNA for the CDR3: TGTGCCAGCAGTCTATCAGGACTAGCGGTAGAGACCCAGTACTTC.

This clone came up once. V gene TRBV9 combines with J gene TRBJ2-1, with 11 nucleotides matching TRBD2. With 4 bases clipped from V and 5 bases from J, the junction kept 8 bases outside the gene matches. The CDR3 is 16 residues long. Germline V lookup: CDR1 SGDLS, CDR2 YYNGEE. The CDR3 nucleotides read TGTGCCAGCAGCCCACATCTAGCGGGAGGCGACAATGAGCAGTTCTTC. This codes for CASSPHLAGGDNEQFF.

The genes are TRBV28 and TRBJ2-2; the match to TRBD2 covers 11 bases. The CDR3 contains 15 residues. Germline-derived CDR1 and CDR2 are MDHEN and SYDVKM. Trimming removed 4 bases from V and 7 bases from J; junction bases left unmatched: 5. This CDR3 reads CASSSGLAVNGELFF. CDR3 nucleotide sequence: TGTGCCAGCAGTTCGGGACTAGCGGTTAACGGGGAGCTGTTTTTT.

The genes are TRBV3-1 (or the pseudogene TRBV3-2) and TRBJ1-4, with TRBD1 matching over 9 bases. V was clipped by 6 bases and J by 0 bases; unmatched bases: 2. Germline lookup yields CDR1 LGHDT and CDR2 YNNKEL (reference sequence). The CDR3 is 15 residues long. This chain's CDR3 is CASRRQGATNEKLFF. The CDR3 coding sequence is TGTGCCAGCAGGAGACAGGGGGCAACTAATGAAAAACTGTTTTTT.

To note about this clone: A much more abundant neighbour one base away suggests this may be a read error. The gene calls are TRBV7-2 and TRBJ2-3; TRBD2 matches at 9 bases. From germline, CDR1 is SGHTA and CDR2 FQGNSA. This CDR3 spans 15 amino acids. V shed 4 bases and J 1 base; nucleotides not matched to a gene: 3. CDR3 sequence reads: CASSSRTSGTDTQYF. The CDR3 region has the DNA TGTGCCAGCAGCTCCCGGACTAGCGGCACAGATACGCAGTATTTT.

The chain is built from TRBV5-4 and TRBJ2-2, with 14 bases identical to TRBD2. The ends lost 0 bases at V and 5 bases at J; junction bases unmatched: 3. Germline lookup yields CDR1 SGHNT and CDR2 YYREEE (reference sequence). The CDR3 is made up of 17 amino acids. CDR3 DNA: TGTGCCAGCAGCTTGGGGGGACTAGCGGGAGTGACCGGGGAGCTGTTTTTT. The encoded protein is CASSLGGLAGVTGELFF.

The V call is TRBV29-1, the J call TRBJ1-1; tentative D call: TRBD1 (5 bases). The length of the CDR3 is 10 residues. V shed 7 bases and J shed 4 bases, with 7 bases lying between them. Germline CDR1 reads SQVTM; CDR2 reads ANQGSEA. CDR3 amino acids: CSGQSTEAFF. The CDR3 coding sequence is TGCAGCGGACAGAGCACTGAAGCTTTCTTT.

The chain has TRBV4-1 and TRBJ2-4, with TRBD1 identical over 8 bases. CDR3 length equals 13 residues. Per the germline V gene, CDR1 is MGHRA and CDR2 is YSYEKL. Germline trimming cut 4 bases from V and 7 bases from J; bases unmatched to any gene: 3. Written as DNA, the CDR3 is TGCGCCAGCAGCCGGACAGGGCCGAACATTCAGTACTTC. This sequence encodes CASSRTGPNIQYF.

The chain combines TRBV5-4 with TRBJ1-1; D might be TRBD1 (6 bases). Germline CDR1 reads SGHNT; CDR2 reads YYREEE (reference sequence). CDR3 length equals 13 residues. Deletions cut 4 bases from V and 6 bases from J, with 13 bases between. CDR3 loop: CASSIQGQAEAFF. The CDR3 region has the DNA TGTGCCAGCAGCATACAGGGTCAAGCTGAAGCTTTCTTT.

This chain links TRBV2 with TRBJ1-1; possibly TRBD1 for D (6 bases). V gave up 10 bases and J gave up 0 bases, with 15 bases separating them. There are 14 residues in the CDR3. Germline loops: CDR1 SNHLY, CDR2 FYNNEI. The CDR3: CATSYRALNTEAFF. As DNA, the CDR3 is TGTGCCACCTCCTACAGGGCCTTGAACACTGAAGCTTTCTTT.